These T cell receptor beta chains were read from a single sample in a study of CXCR3-negative and CXCR3-positive naive CD8 T cells. From its re-call of the 5' RACE reads, TCRdb lists each CDR3 protein once, without DNA. Recorded for this sample: about 150,000 distinct CDR3 sequences. The sequenced sample was naive CXCR3+ CD8+ T cells from blood. The receptors come from a human donor in good health. Some clones in this sample may be carry-over from other donors' samples. Both conserved end residues are part of each CDR3.

len,v_gene,j_gene,CDR3aa
16,TRBV6-6,TRBJ2-1,CASSPGLAGGGDEQFF
13,TRBV3-1,TRBJ2-7,CASSRECLYEQYF
12,TRBV6-2/TRBV6-3,TRBJ1-4,CASSYSTEKLFF
13,TRBV29-1,TRBJ1-1,CSVAEGLNTEAFF
14,TRBV10-2,TRBJ2-1,CASSDSGSYNEQFF
15,TRBV7-9,TRBJ2-1,CASSLAQGQNNEQFF
17,TRBV5-1,TRBJ1-1,CAIWRRAQPALNTEAFF
11,TRBV29-1,TRBJ2-7,CSVIVSYEQYF
16,TRBV9,TRBJ2-3,CASSAGTGKVTDTQYF
19,TRBV7-2,TRBJ2-3,CASSLGGGEGRGITDTQYF
13,TRBV7-9,TRBJ2-1,CASSLVGAAEQFF
14,TRBV4-1,TRBJ1-1,CASSQATVNTEAFF
15,TRBV12-3/TRBV12-4,TRBJ2-1,CASSLAQIIINEQFF
17,TRBV4-1,TRBJ2-6,CASSQETGFTGANVLTF
14,TRBV27,TRBJ1-1,CASSLRGGETEAFF
17,TRBV4-1,TRBJ2-7,CASSQVAGTGGSYEQYF
14,TRBV29-1,TRBJ2-7,CSVEAQGETYEQYF
19,TRBV4-1,TRBJ2-3,CASSQSGTGDFGRTDTQYF
14,TRBV9,TRBJ1-2,CVSSVGTGGYGYTF
16,TRBV1,TRBJ2-7,CTSSRPPGLLNYEQYF
14,TRBV12-3/TRBV12-4,TRBJ2-1,CASSLKTGDSEQFF
15,TRBV7-8,TRBJ1-1,CASSRNFERTTEAFF
15,TRBV7-6,TRBJ2-7,CASSLGQGLGSEQYF
15,TRBV7-8,TRBJ2-1,CASSFYLGPYNEQFF
20,TRBV3-1,TRBJ2-2,CASSRGTSGRMPLNTGELFF
13,TRBV29-1,TRBJ1-1,CSVDRGMNTEAFF
11,TRBV29-1,TRBJ2-7,CSVPWGYEQYF
13,TRBV29-1,TRBJ1-1,CSGVGGSDTEAFF
15,TRBV7-9,TRBJ2-1,CASSLPPGLGNEQFF
13,TRBV7-3,TRBJ1-1,CASSAIEGTEAFF
15,TRBV20-1,TRBJ2-1,CSAYSGTSSYNEQFF
17,TRBV6-2/TRBV6-3,TRBJ1-1,CASSYPSLLGWNTEAFF
16,TRBV7-9,TRBJ2-7,CASSPMTSGRVYEQYF
11,TRBV12-3/TRBV12-4,TRBJ1-1,CASSYGTEAFF
14,TRBV7-3,TRBJ2-7,CASSSRGESYEQYF